This is a list of T cell receptor beta chains from one sample in a study of shared clonotypes between healthy human individuals. The protocol was immunoSEQ multiplex PCR, while the TCRdb copy is restricted to in-frame clones and leaves out a portion. The table shows millions of clones, with 90% to 95% occurring only once. Sequenced: naive CD4+ T cells sorted from blood. These receptors were taken from a man in his late teens or twenties in good health. Both conserved end residues are part of each CDR3. The D gene is left open where the match is weak. Clone size is not always given. Where it is, it says once, few, many or a class for expanded clones.

j_gene | v_gene | abundance | d_gene | CDR3nt | CDR3aa
TRBJ2-7 | TRBV10-3 | few | . | TGTGCCATCAGCGGGTCGGGGGACTCCTACGAGCAGTACTTC | CAISGSGDSYEQYF
TRBJ2-7 | TRBV2 | few | TRBD1 | TGTGCCAGCCGGGACAGCTCCTACGAGCAGTACTTC | CASRDSSYEQYF
TRBJ1-5 | TRBV6-5 | . | . | TGTGCCAGCAGTTCCGTGACAGCAACCAATCAGCCCCAGCATTTT | CASSSVTATNQPQHF
TRBJ1-1 | TRBV23-1 | . | TRBD1 | TGCGCCAGCAGTCAATCGAAGGGGGCAAGGGGGAGAATGAACACTGAAGCTTTCTTT | CASSQSKGARGRMNTEAFF
TRBJ1-2 | TRBV18 | . | . | TGTGCCAGCTCACCGAGCCTTGTGGGCGATGGCTACACCTTC | CASSPSLVGDGYTF
TRBJ2-7 | TRBV5-4 | . | TRBD2 | TGTGCCAGCAGCTTACTAGCGGGAGCGGCCGACGAGCAGTACTTC | CASSLLAGAADEQYF
TRBJ2-2 | TRBV2 | . | TRBD2 | TGTGCCAGCAGGACATCTAGCGGGGGTACCGGGGAGCTGTTTTTT | CASRTSSGGTGELFF
TRBJ2-3 | TRBV27 | . | TRBD1 | TGTGCCAGCACCAGGGGGCGCAGATCAGATACGCAGTATTTT | CASTRGRRSDTQYF
TRBJ1-5 | TRBV21-1 | . | . | TGTGCCAGCAGCAAAGGGGATCAGCCCCAGCATTTT | CASSKGDQPQHF
TRBJ1-6 | TRBV6-1 | few | TRBD1 | TGTGCCAGCAGGGACAGGGCGGGAGGCTCACCCCTCCACTTT | CASRDRAGGSPLHF
TRBJ2-1 | TRBV5-1 | . | . | TGCGCCAGCAGCTTCTGGGCGAGCAATGAGCAGTTCTTC | CASSFWASNEQFF
TRBJ1-6 | TRBV9 | . | . | TGTGCCAGCAGCGTATCGGCCTCTGGGAATTCACCCCTCCACTTT | CASSVSASGNSPLHF
TRBJ2-5 | TRBV5-1 | . | TRBD2 | TGCGCCAGCAGCTCCTGGACTAGCGGGGGCCGCCAAGAGACCCAGTACTTC | CASSSWTSGGRQETQYF
TRBJ1-5 | TRBV10-3 | . | . | TGTGCCATCAGTGAGAGAGCAGGCAATCAGCCCCAGCATTTT | CAISERAGNQPQHF
TRBJ1-2 | TRBV5-1 | once | TRBD1 | TGCGCCAGCACCGCGGGACAGGGGAACTATGGCTACACCTTC | CASTAGQGNYGYTF
TRBJ2-7 | TRBV5-4 | . | . | TGTGCCAGCAGCTCACAGGGATCCAACTACGAGCAGTACTTC | CASSSQGSNYEQYF
TRBJ1-5 | TRBV6-1 | . | . | TGTGCCAGCAGGCGGGACTCCTATCAGCCCCAGCATTTT | CASRRDSYQPQHF
TRBJ1-1 | TRBV9 | . | . | TGTGCCAGCAGCGTAGGGGGGGAGAACACTGAAGCTTTCTTT | CASSVGGENTEAFF
TRBJ1-6 | TRBV5-1 | . | . | TGCGCCAGCAGCTCGACGACGGCGATTAGCTCCTATAATTCACCCCTCCACTTT | CASSSTTAISSYNSPLHF
TRBJ2-3 | TRBV19 | . | . | TGTGCCAGTAGTAATCCGGGGCGGGATACGCAGTATTTT | CASSNPGRDTQYF
TRBJ1-6 | TRBV27 | . | . | TGTGCCAGCAGTCCTCCTGGTTCCTATAATTCACCCCTCCACTTT | CASSPPGSYNSPLHF
TRBJ2-1 | TRBV18 | . | . | TGTGCCAGCTCACCCACAGGGTTGGATGAGCAGTTCTTC | CASSPTGLDEQFF
TRBJ2-5 | TRBV5-1 | . | . | TGCGCCAGCTCCGGGACACACCAAGAGACCCAGTACTTC | CASSGTHQETQYF
TRBJ1-5 | TRBV9 | . | . | TGTGCCAGCAGCCCCGCTGACATCCCCAATCAGCCCCAGCATTTT | CASSPADIPNQPQHF
TRBJ2-1 | TRBV30 | . | TRBD2 | TGTGCCTGGGAGCCCCGGACTAGCGTCTACAATGAGCAGTTCTTC | CAWEPRTSVYNEQFF
TRBJ2-3 | TRBV7-2 | once | TRBD2 | TGTGCCAGCAGTTCATTCGGGACTAGCGGGACGGATACGCAGTATTTT | CASSSFGTSGTDTQYF
TRBJ2-3 | TRBV29-1 | once | TRBD1 | TGCAGCGTTGGGGGACAGAGCACAGATACGCAGTATTTT | CSVGGQSTDTQYF
TRBJ1-5 | TRBV23-1 | . | TRBD1 | TGCGCCAGCAGTCAAGGGGTTTGGGACAGACTTTTTCTTTATAGCAATCAGCCCCAGCATTTT | CASSQGVWDRLFLYSNQPQHF
TRBJ2-3 | TRBV28 | . | . | TGTGCCAGCAGTCTACTCCTCGCAGATACGCAGTATTTT | CASSLLLADTQYF
TRBJ2-4 | TRBV5-6 | . | . | TGTGCCAGCAGCTTGGTTCTTGTAGCCAAAAACATTCAGTACTTC | CASSLVLVAKNIQYF
TRBJ2-7 | TRBV9 | . | . | TGTGCCAGCAGCGTAGGTCCGACAGTGATGTCCTACGAGCAGTACTTC | CASSVGPTVMSYEQYF
TRBJ2-5 | TRBV5-1 | . | . | TGCGCCAGCAGCTTCGAGGGGCTAGAGACCCAGTACTTC | CASSFEGLETQYF
TRBJ1-1 | TRBV7-9 | . | . | TGTGCCAGCAGACGAGACAAGAACACTGAAGCTTTCTTT | CASRRDKNTEAFF
TRBJ1-2 | TRBV7-2 | . | . | TGTGCCAGCAGCTTAGGGCAGTTTAACTATGGCTACACCTTC | CASSLGQFNYGYTF
TRBJ1-2 | TRBV4-2 | . | TRBD1 | TGTGCCAGCAGCCAAACTGGACAGGGGGTTGGCTACACCTTC | CASSQTGQGVGYTF
TRBJ2-3 | TRBV5-1 | . | TRBD1 | TGCGCCAGCAGCTTCTCCTTTGGGACAGGCACAGATACGCAGTATTTT | CASSFSFGTGTDTQYF
TRBJ1-1 | TRBV5-1 | . | . | TGCGCCAGCAGCCAACGGACCGGAAACACTGAAGCTTTCTTT | CASSQRTGNTEAFF
TRBJ1-6 | TRBV5-1 | . | TRBD1 | TGCGCCAGCAACCTAGGGACAGGCAGCTCCTATAATTCACCCCTCCACTTT | CASNLGTGSSYNSPLHF
TRBJ2-5 | TRBV10-3 | . | . | TGTGCCATCAGCCGGACAGTCCAAGAGACCCAGTACTTC | CAISRTVQETQYF
TRBJ2-3 | TRBV2 | . | TRBD2 | TGTGCCAGCAGCCCTAGGACTAGCGGGAGCACAGATACGCAGTATTTT | CASSPRTSGSTDTQYF
TRBJ1-2 | TRBV9 | . | . | TGTGCCAGCAGCGTTCAACAGGGCCGGTATGGCTACACCTTC | CASSVQQGRYGYTF
TRBJ2-3 | TRBV7-2 | . | . | TGTGCCAGCAGCTTTAACCGGGGCACAGATACGCAGTATTTT | CASSFNRGTDTQYF
TRBJ2-7 | TRBV7-2 | . | . | TGTGCCAGCAGCCCCTGGAGCTCCTACGAGCAGTACTTC | CASSPWSSYEQYF
TRBJ1-3 | TRBV7-2 | . | . | TGTGCCAGCAGCAAGCTGGACACGTTCTCTGGAAACACCATATATTTT | CASSKLDTFSGNTIYF
TRBJ1-2 | TRBV7-9 | once | . | TGTGCCAGCAGCCAGCTCCGGCTTAGGGGACACGGATCCTATGGCTACACCTTC | CASSQLRLRGHGSYGYTF
TRBJ1-2 | TRBV30 | . | . | TGTGCCTGGAGTGTACCCCGTTGGGGGGACTATGGCTACACCTTC | CAWSVPRWGDYGYTF
TRBJ1-1 | TRBV5-1 | . | . | TGCGCCAGCAGCTCAAACGGGGGTAGTAACACTGAAGCTTTCTTT | CASSSNGGSNTEAFF
TRBJ1-1 | TRBV11-2 | . | . | TGTGCCAGCAGCTTGGCTCCGGTCACTGAAGCTTTCTTT | CASSLAPVTEAFF
TRBJ2-3 | TRBV10-1 | . | . | TGCGCCAGCAGTGAAGGAGTCCGAGGCACGCAGTATTTT | CASSEGVRGTQYF
TRBJ1-2 | TRBV11-2 | . | . | TGTGCCAGCAGCTTACAGACCGGGTATGGCTACACCTTC | CASSLQTGYGYTF
TRBJ1-1 | TRBV14 | . | . | TGTGCCAGCAGCCAAGATCGGGGGAGGGCTTTCTTT | CASSQDRGRAFF
TRBJ2-3 | TRBV29-1 | . | . | TGCAGCGTTGTGGGCACAGATACGCAGTATTTT | CSVVGTDTQYF
TRBJ2-5 | TRBV7-2 | . | . | TGTGCCAGCAGTTTCCTTCGGGGCGCTCAAGAGACCCAGTACTTC | CASSFLRGAQETQYF
TRBJ2-2 | TRBV2 | . | TRBD1 | TGTGCCAGCAGGGCCGACAGGGCAGGAACCGGGGAGCTGTTTTTT | CASRADRAGTGELFF